This T cell receptor (beta chain) was sequenced in a study of identical twins. Whole-study results and caveats: Among beta out-of-frame sequences, excess sharing between twins appeared weaker. Memory repertoires lacked the insertion deficit that abundant cord blood beta clonotypes showed.

As regards this clonotype: Its antigen is as yet unknown.

The authors used template switching to add a universal primer site and gave cDNA unique molecular identifiers. TCRdb passed the 5' RACE reads through MiXCR, listing each CDR3 protein once. The profile shows nearly 900,000 distinct CDR3 sequences, approximately 13% of them singletons. Trimming pared 1 base from V and 5 bases from J, leaving 10 bases between. Germline lookup yields CDR1 SGHRS and CDR2 YFSETQ. CDR3 length equals 14 residues. The same sample was also studied in work on yellow fever vaccine responses in identical twins. That paper notes: Each twin's T cell response to the vaccine was reported to look partly convergent and partly personalized.

V is TRBV5-1 and J is TRBJ1-5; D may be TRBD1 (5 bases). The sequencing sample was made of PBMCs. The sequence was collected from a young woman in good health. CDR3 region: CASSLNVGDQPQHF. The CDR3 DNA reads TGCGCCAGCAGCTTGAATGTAGGGGATCAGCCCCAGCATTTT.